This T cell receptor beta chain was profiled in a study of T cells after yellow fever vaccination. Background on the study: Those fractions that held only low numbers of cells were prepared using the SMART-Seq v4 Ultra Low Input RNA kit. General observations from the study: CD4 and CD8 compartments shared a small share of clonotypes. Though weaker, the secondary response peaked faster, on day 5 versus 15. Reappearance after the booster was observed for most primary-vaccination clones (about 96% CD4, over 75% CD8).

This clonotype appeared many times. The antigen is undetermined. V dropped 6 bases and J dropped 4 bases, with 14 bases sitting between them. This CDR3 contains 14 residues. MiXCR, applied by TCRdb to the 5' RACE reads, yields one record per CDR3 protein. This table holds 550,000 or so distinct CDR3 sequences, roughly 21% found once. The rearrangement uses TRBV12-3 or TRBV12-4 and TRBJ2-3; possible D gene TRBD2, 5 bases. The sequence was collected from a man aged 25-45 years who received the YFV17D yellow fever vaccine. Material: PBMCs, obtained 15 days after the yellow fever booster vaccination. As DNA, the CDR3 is TGTGCCAGCAGCCCGGGTCTAGCTTCAGATACGCAGTATTTT. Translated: CASSPGLASDTQYF.